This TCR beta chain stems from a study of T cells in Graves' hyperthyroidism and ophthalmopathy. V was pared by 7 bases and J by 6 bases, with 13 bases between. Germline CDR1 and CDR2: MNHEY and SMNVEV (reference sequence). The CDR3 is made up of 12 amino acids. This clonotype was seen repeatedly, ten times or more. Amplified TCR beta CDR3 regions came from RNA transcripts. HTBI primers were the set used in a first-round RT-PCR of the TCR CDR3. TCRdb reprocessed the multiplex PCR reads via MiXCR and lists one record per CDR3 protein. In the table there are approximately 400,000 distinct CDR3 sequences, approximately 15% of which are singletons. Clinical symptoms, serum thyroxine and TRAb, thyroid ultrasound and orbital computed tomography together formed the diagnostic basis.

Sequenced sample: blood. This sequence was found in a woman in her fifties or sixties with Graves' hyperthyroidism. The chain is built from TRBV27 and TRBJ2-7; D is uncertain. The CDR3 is CASIGGQSEQYF. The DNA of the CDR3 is TGTGCCAGCATAGGCGGTCAGTCCGAGCAGTACTTC.